These T cell receptor beta chains were read from a single sample in a study of cytomegalovirus exposure and HLA in healthy donors. Measured with immunoSEQ multiplex PCR; TCRdb has only the in-frame clones, and not every one. The sample records around 200,000 clones, 82% being singletons. The sequencing sample was made of PBMCs. The receptors derive from a young woman in good health and CMV-seronegative. Both conserved end residues are part of each CDR3. The D gene is left open where the match is weak. Size is omitted from some rows. Given values are once, few, many or a class for expanded clones.

>TRBD2|.|TRBJ2-5|TRBV7-9
CASSTWTSAGETQYF
TGTGCCAGCAGCACCTGGACTAGCGCTGGTGAGACCCAGTACTTC
>.|.|TRBJ2-7|TRBV27
CASSFSSTAGSAGEQYF
TGTGCCAGCAGTTTTTCATCTACGGCCGGTTCTGCGGGGGAGCAGTACTTC
>.|.|TRBJ2-5|TRBV10-1
CASSARDNQETQYF
TGCGCCAGCAGTGCTCGGGACAACCAAGAGACCCAGTACTTC
>TRBD1|.|TRBJ1-2|TRBV15
CATSRDRTGDGYTF
TGTGCCACCAGCAGAGATCGGACAGGGGATGGCTACACCTTC
>TRBD1|.|TRBJ1-2|TRBV28
CASRPEGTGPGHGYTF
TGTGCCAGCAGACCCGAGGGGACAGGGCCGGGGCATGGCTACACCTTC
>TRBD1|.|TRBJ1-2|TRBV2
CASSGQGTGLYYGYTF
TGTGCCAGCAGCGGACAGGGGACTGGGTTGTACTATGGCTACACCTTC
>.|.|TRBJ2-3|TRBV5-1
CASSQDKAGTDTQYF
TGCGCCAGCAGCCAGGACAAGGCTGGCACAGATACGCAGTATTTT
>TRBD2|.|TRBJ2-7|TRBV5-4
CASSSQLAGPDYEQYF
TGTGCCAGCAGCAGCCAACTAGCGGGCCCTGACTACGAGCAGTACTTC
>.|.|TRBJ2-5|TRBV7-9
CASSLGGSGKETQYF
TGTGCCAGCAGCTTAGGAGGGTCGGGTAAAGAGACCCAGTACTTC
>TRBD1|once|TRBJ1-1|TRBV29-1
CSVWGTGGNMVTEAFF
TGCAGCGTTTGGGGGACAGGGGGCAATATGGTCACTGAAGCTTTCTTT
>.|once|TRBJ1-3|TRBV20-1
CSARDLNTIYF
TGCAGTGCTAGAGACTTAAACACCATATATTTT
>.|few|TRBJ2-7|TRBV6-1
CASSESAWSGGKLGGYEQYF
TGTGCCAGCAGTGAAAGTGCGTGGTCAGGGGGTAAGTTGGGAGGTTACGAGCAGTACTTC
>.|.|TRBJ1-1|TRBV4-1
CASSLADTSTEAFF
TGCGCCAGCAGCCTGGCTGACACGAGCACTGAAGCTTTCTTT
>.|.|TRBJ2-7|TRBV4-2
CASSQGGYRSSYEQYF
TGTGCCAGCAGCCAAGGAGGGTACCGAAGCTCCTACGAGCAGTACTTC
>TRBD1|.|TRBJ2-5|TRBV5-1
CASNSQTGGETQYF
TGCGCCAGCAACTCCCAGACAGGGGGAGAGACCCAGTACTTC
>.|.|TRBJ2-5|TRBV10-2
CASSDHPGLSETQYF
TGCGCCAGCAGTGACCACCCGGGACTTTCGGAGACCCAGTACTTC
>.|once|TRBJ1-4|TRBV29-1
CSVGRLEEKLFF
TGCAGCGTTGGGAGGCTTGAGGAAAAACTGTTTTTT
>TRBD1|.|TRBJ2-7|TRBV18
CASSPGTGAYEQYF
TGTGCCAGCTCACCCGGGACAGGGGCCTACGAGCAGTACTTC
>TRBD1|.|TRBJ2-7|TRBV6-6
CASSVPMGQGVGEQYF
TGTGCCAGCAGTGTCCCAATGGGACAGGGGGTTGGCGAGCAGTACTTC
>TRBD1|.|TRBJ1-1|TRBV19
CASSYLDRPNTEAFF
TGTGCCAGTAGTTATTTGGACAGGCCGAACACTGAAGCTTTCTTT
>.|.|TRBJ1-2|TRBV5-1
CASSLWFGDGGGYTF
TGCGCCAGCAGCTTGTGGTTTGGAGACGGGGGTGGCTACACCTTC
>TRBD1|.|TRBJ2-1|TRBV18
CASSPVTPGQGIHEQFF
TGTGCCAGCTCACCGGTGACTCCGGGACAGGGAATCCATGAGCAGTTCTTC
>.|once|TRBJ1-1|TRBV5-1
CASSLSSGVTEAFF
TGCGCCAGCAGCTTGAGTTCAGGGGTAACTGAAGCTTTCTTT
>.|.|TRBJ2-1|TRBV5-6
CASSLPEGYNEQFF
TGTGCCAGCAGCTTGCCAGAGGGCTACAATGAGCAGTTCTTC
>TRBD1|once|TRBJ1-5|TRBV2
CASSAQGQGSNQPQHF
TGTGCCAGCAGCGCCCAGGGACAGGGGAGCAATCAGCCCCAGCATTTT
>.|.|TRBJ1-4|TRBV27
CTSRTTVDEKLFF
TGTACCAGCAGGACTACAGTGGATGAAAAACTGTTTTTT
>.|.|TRBJ1-2|TRBV6-4
CASSDSYRVRYTF
TGTGCCAGCAGTGACTCTTACAGGGTTCGGTACACCTTC
>.|.|TRBJ1-2|TRBV2
CASSDPRFNYGYTF
TGTGCCAGCAGTGACCCCAGGTTTAACTATGGCTACACCTTC
>TRBD2|few|TRBJ2-5|TRBV4-1
CASSQGSGQETQYF
TGCGCCAGCAGCCAGGGTAGCGGGCAAGAGACCCAGTACTTC
>TRBD1|.|TRBJ1-3|TRBV29-1
CTFVTGGAGNTIYF
TGCACCTTTGTTACAGGGGGCGCCGGAAACACCATATATTTT
>TRBD2|.|TRBJ2-1|TRBV4-1
CASSQPGLAANEQFF
TGCGCCAGCAGCCAACCGGGACTAGCGGCTAATGAGCAGTTCTTC
>.|.|TRBJ2-3|TRBV27
CASSSGDVTHTQYF
TGTGCCAGCAGTTCAGGGGATGTCACACATACGCAGTATTTT
>.|.|TRBJ1-3|TRBV7-8
CASSLGRGEGSGNTIYF
TGTGCCAGCAGCTTAGGCAGGGGAGAGGGCTCTGGAAACACCATATATTTT
>.|.|TRBJ2-7|TRBV19
CASSISGSLGEQYF
TGTGCCAGTAGTATATCAGGCAGCTTGGGCGAGCAGTACTTC
>.|.|TRBJ1-2|TRBV7-9
CASSFNPSGVRGYTF
TGTGCCAGCAGCTTCAACCCCTCAGGGGTACGTGGCTACACCTTC
>.|.|TRBJ2-1|TRBV7-6
CASSEESEQFF
TGTGCCAGCAGCGAGGAAAGTGAGCAGTTCTTC
>.|.|TRBJ2-7|TRBV6-5
CASSWVTGSYEQYF
TGTGCCAGCAGTTGGGTCACGGGGAGCTACGAGCAGTACTTC
>.|.|TRBJ2-1|TRBV6-4
CATSTGFRNEQFF
TGTGCCACCAGTACGGGGTTTAGGAATGAGCAGTTCTTC
>.|.|TRBJ2-7|TRBV5-6
CASSFLDIYEQYF
TGTGCCAGCAGCTTCCTTGACATTTACGAGCAGTACTTC
>TRBD2|.|TRBJ2-4|TRBV28
CASSLVSGRTKNIQYF
TGTGCCAGCAGTCTGGTTAGCGGGAGGACCAAAAACATTCAGTACTTC
>.|few|TRBJ2-2|TRBV2
CASLTPTGELFF
TGTGCCAGCCTGACACCTACCGGGGAGCTGTTTTTT
>.|.|TRBJ2-4|TRBV2
CASSGREPRLNIQYF
TGTGCCAGCAGTGGGCGGGAACCCCGATTAAACATTCAGTACTTC
>TRBD2|.|TRBJ2-1|TRBV7-3
CASSPELAGGNEQFF
TGTGCCAGCAGCCCCGAGCTAGCGGGAGGAAATGAGCAGTTCTTC
>TRBD1|.|TRBJ2-5|TRBV11-3
CASSARDRGGQETQYF
TGTGCCAGCAGCGCTCGGGACAGGGGAGGGCAAGAGACCCAGTACTTC
>TRBD2|.|TRBJ2-2|TRBV9
CASSARLAGGSGELFF
TGTGCCAGCAGCGCGAGACTAGCGGGGGGGTCCGGGGAGCTGTTTTTT
>TRBD1|.|TRBJ1-2|TRBV7-2
CASSSGDRGRHGYTF
TGTGCCAGCAGCTCGGGGGACAGGGGCCGACATGGCTACACCTTC
>.|.|TRBJ1-4|TRBV30
CAWSVDRWQGLEKLFF
TGTGCCTGGAGTGTTGATCGGTGGCAGGGGCTTGAAAAACTGTTTTTT
>.|.|TRBJ1-6|TRBV7-9
CASSLVRGGSPLHF
TGTGCCAGCAGCTTAGTCAGGGGCGGTTCACCCCTCCACTTT
>.|.|TRBJ1-2|TRBV10-2
CASGQNYGYTF
TGCGCCAGCGGACAAAACTATGGCTACACCTTC
>TRBD1|once|TRBJ1-1|TRBV5-1
CASSFRGTQGAFF
TGCGCCAGCAGCTTCAGGGGGACTCAGGGGGCTTTCTTT